This TCR beta chain was sequenced in a study of post-analysis software for immune sequencing data (dated by TCRdb to 2013 to 2016). Broadly, across the study: Recorded disease courses included relapsing-remitting, secondary progressive and progressive-relapsing multiple sclerosis, with some patients lacking subtype annotation. A subset of samples was prepared in parallel using single-end sample barcoding, then pooled and co-amplified after Illumina adapter ligation. The patient repertoires were set against about 12 previously published healthy control repertoires from donors whose ages ranged from roughly 6 to 27 years. Beyond this particular receptor, the publication reports: Roughly 5 TRBV segments, including TRBV5-6, TRBV5-1 and TRBV20-1, were significantly more frequent in patients than controls. Strong co-clustering of samples prepared in the same batch was shown by direct clustering with F measure, prompting a batch-effect correction. Multiple sclerosis patients had significantly lower normalized Chao1 diversity than controls, a result that suggests substantial peripheral T-cell clonal expansion. The control group was slightly older than the multiple sclerosis patient group.

V is clipped by 4 bases and J by 4 bases, and the sequence between their germline boundaries is 10 bases long. The germline V gene provides CDR1 SQVTM and CDR2 ANQGSEA. Including the terminal cysteine and phenylalanine, the CDR3 comprises 12 residues. The kept DNA is CDR3 alone, 36 bases in frame from the first base. TCR beta repertoires were profiled from peripheral blood of roughly 13 young patients with multiple sclerosis to demonstrate the VDJtools post-analysis software. Multiple sclerosis patients were children and adolescents aged about 6 to 15 years. This clonotype was detected only a few times. Its antigen specificity is not known. Base quality data are lacking; no much larger clone is found one base away. The method behind the library was PCR. Instrument used: Illumina HiSeq 2500. Unique molecular identifiers were incorporated into TCR beta cDNA libraries to reduce PCR and sequencing biases. Roughly 500,000 cDNA molecules were obtained for every 1 to 10 million input T cells, so each molecule roughly corresponded to one T cell. The patient libraries were prepared and sequenced with the same protocol used for the earlier healthy control dataset. Samples belonging to the same batch were prepared together, multiplexed and sequenced on a shared HiSeq lane. Per the source publication's procedure: Raw barcoded reads were processed with MIGEC, discarding single-read molecular identifier groups before consensus assembly and CDR3 extraction. Clonotype tables were post-analysed with VDJtools, and diversity was normalized by down-sampling all datasets to the smallest sample size. Repertoire overlap clustering matched CDR3 amino acid but not nucleotide sequences to correct batch-related cross-sample contamination. The raw public reads went through TCRdb reprocessing: fastp at Q25, MiXCR clone calling, in-frame beta chains kept. Each record represents a unique CDR3 protein, reported with the most common genes and DNA among its rows. The V and J calls follow TCRdb's processing rather than the paper's. The sample has roughly 170,000 distinct CDR3 sequences on record, 25% to 35% of them singletons. The biggest ten clones account for approximately 1.5% of the sample.

The sequenced sample was blood. The receptor chain draws on TRBV29-1 and TRBJ1-1; no confident D gene assignment can be made. This receptor was obtained from a girl under 18 with multiple sclerosis. The DNA reads as follows: TGCAGCGTTGTCCTGGCTGGCACTGAAGCTTTCTTT. This gives the protein CSVVLAGTEAFF.